The 10 T cell receptor beta chains given below trace back to one sample, sequenced in a study of blood T cells in healthy people across ages (dated by TCRdb to 2013 to 2016). Library preparation was by 5' RACE. For sequencing, an Illumina HiSeq 2500 was employed. A second 7 to 11 cycle PCR used a sample-barcoded 5' primer and a J-beta primer mix. Using fastp at Q25 and MiXCR, TCRdb reprocessed the public reads and kept productive beta chains. For every CDR3 protein sequence, its rows merge into one entry that carries the most common genes and DNA. This sample has 1.5 million to 2 million distinct CDR3 sequences in its table, and 34% of those were observed once. About 11% of the sample is held by the ten biggest clonotypes. Specimen: blood. All receptors derive from a woman in her 30s in good health.

V usage is TRBV20-1 and J usage is TRBJ1-2; TRBD1 is a possible D gene (5 bases). Germline V gives CDR1 DFQATT, CDR2 SNEGSKA (reference sequence). CDR3 length equals 10 residues. V lost 4 bases and J 8 bases, leaving 8 bases between the germline ends. CDR3 amino acids: CSATGGGYTF. CDR3 DNA sequence: TGCAGTGCTACCGGGGGAGGCTACACCTTC.

This clonotype was seen ten or more times. This rearrangement joins TRBV5-1 to TRBJ2-1; 7 nucleotides align to TRBD2. The V gene end was trimmed by 6 bases and the J gene end by 9 bases; junction bases not matched to a gene: 9. CDR1 is SGHRS, CDR2 YFSETQ, per germline. The CDR3 is 13 residues long. CDR3 nucleotides: TGCGCCAGCACCGAACTAGCGTCCACTGAGCAGTTCTTC. Translated, it gives CASTELASTEQFF.

V is TRBV6-6 and J is TRBJ2-1, with unresolved D. V lost 0 bases and J 7 bases, leaving 7 bases between the germline ends. Per germline, CDR1 MNHNY and CDR2 SVGAGI (reference sequence). The CDR3 spans 13 residues. As DNA, the CDR3 is TGTGCCAGCAGTTACTCGTATAATAATGAGCAGTTCTTC. This gives the protein CASSYSYNNEQFF.

The genes are TRBV29-1 and TRBJ2-2; no firm D call. CDR1 and CDR2 (germline): SQVTM, ANQGSEA. This CDR3 is built from 13 residues. V shed 6 bases and J shed 6 bases, with 14 bases lying between them. The DNA of the CDR3 is TGCAGCGTCCCGGCCCCTCCAGCCGGGGAGCTGTTTTTT. Residues: CSVPAPPAGELFF.

This clonotype has a handful of counts. This chain links TRBV12-3 or TRBV12-4 with TRBJ1-1, with D hard to call. The CDR3 runs 11 residues. V was pared by 6 bases and J by 10 bases, with 12 bases between. The CDR3 nucleotides are TGTGCCAGCAGCCCCGGTAGTCCAGCTTTCTTT. This gives the protein CASSPGSPAFF.

The chain links TRBV7-9 to TRBJ2-1; D is perhaps TRBD2 (6 bases). Trimming pared 3 bases from V and 0 bases from J, leaving 15 bases between. Germline V gene sequence: CDR1 SEHNR, CDR2 FQNEAQ (reference sequence). The CDR3 contains 17 residues. This chain's CDR3 is CASSLDWRGTSYNEQFF. The CDR3 coding sequence is TGTGCCAGCAGCTTGGATTGGCGGGGAACCTCCTACAATGAGCAGTTCTTC. Based on the CDR3 plus reference TRBV7-9 and TRBJ2-1, the full variable domain is DTGVSQNPRHKITKRGQNVTFRCDPISEHNRLYWYRQTLGQGPEFLTYFQNEAQLEKSRLLSDRFSAERPKGSFSTLEIQRTEQGDSAMYLCASSLDWRGTSYNEQFFGPGTRLTVL.

This clonotype was counted only a few times. CDR3 in DNA: TGCGCCAGCACCGGCGACAGGGAACTAGGTGGGGCCAACGTCCTGACTTTC. This sequence encodes CASTGDRELGGANVLTF. The rearrangement joins TRBV5-1 to TRBJ2-6; 7 positions match TRBD1. The CDR3 has 17 amino acids. Per germline, CDR1 SGHRS and CDR2 YFSETQ. V lost 6 bases to trimming and J lost 3 bases; unmatched junction nucleotides: 12.

V usage is TRBV6-5 and J usage is TRBJ1-1, with 7 bases that match TRBD1. The trim removed 5 bases at V and 1 base at J, leaving 7 bases unmatched. CDR1 MNHEY and CDR2 SVGAGI come from the germline V gene. CDR3 length: 15 amino acids. CDR3 loop: CASSARPGGNTEAFF. CDR3 sequence (DNA): TGTGCCAGCAGTGCCCGTCCAGGGGGGAACACTGAAGCTTTCTTT.

This clonotype was counted once. The chain employs TRBV11-2 and TRBJ2-1; 16 bases agree with TRBD2. The CDR3 is 18 residues long. Germline-derived CDR1 and CDR2 are SGHAT and FQNNGV. V shed 5 bases, J shed 3 bases, and the junction held 7 bases outside the gene matches. The CDR3 DNA reads TGTGCCAGCAGCATCGGGACTAGCGGGAGGGCCCTCTACAATGAGCAGTTCTTC. This gives the protein CASSIGTSGRALYNEQFF.

The rearrangement uses TRBV20-1 and TRBJ2-7, with TRBD1 identical over 7 bases. J was trimmed by 1 base and V by 0 bases; bases with no gene match: 9. The CDR3 covers 16 residues. The germline V gene has CDR1 DFQATT and CDR2 SNEGSKA (reference sequence). The CDR3 bases are TGCAGTGCTAGAGACACCGGGACAGCAATTTCCTACGAGCAGTACTTC. It yields the protein CSARDTGTAISYEQYF.